A selection of T cell receptor beta chains follows, all from one sample in a study of siplizumab effects on memory and regulatory T cells. Measured with immunoSEQ multiplex PCR; TCRdb has only the in-frame clones, and not every one. The table lists 9,900 or so clones, about 46% of them singletons, with approximately 12% in the top ten. Their cognate antigens are unknown. Sequencing was performed on CFSE-low (dividing) CD8+ T cells sorted from an allogeneic mixed lymphocyte reaction. The receptors were sampled from a human donor in good health; the cells came from an allogeneic mixed lymphocyte reaction. The CDR3 runs from the conserved cysteine through the conserved F or W. The D gene is left open where the match is weak. Clone size is stated in some rows and not others, as once, few, many or a class when expanded.

size	V	D	J	DNA	CDR3
NA	TRBV7-9	TRBD2	TRBJ2-7	TGTGCCAGCAGCCTAGCGGTCCACGAGCAGTACTTC	CASSLAVHEQYF
many	TRBV4-3	NA	TRBJ1-1	TGCGCCAGCAGCCAAGATTCAGGCAGCTCGTCCCCTGAAGCTTTCTTT	CASSQDSGSSSPEAFF
medium-sized	TRBV13	NA	TRBJ2-3	TGTGCCAGCAGCTTTAGCACAGATACGCAGTATTTT	CASSFSTDTQYF
NA	TRBV4-1	TRBD2	TRBJ2-3	TGCGCCAGCAGCCAGGTGACTAGCGGGGGCCCAGATACGCAGTATTTT	CASSQVTSGGPDTQYF
few	TRBV11-1	NA	TRBJ2-1	TGTGCCAGCAGCTCTTCTAGCGCGCTCAATGAGCAGTTCTTC	CASSSSSALNEQFF
NA	TRBV5-4	NA	TRBJ2-1	TGTGCCAGCAGCTTACATTCCGATGAGCAGTTCTTC	CASSLHSDEQFF
medium-sized	TRBV19	NA	TRBJ2-1	TGTGCCAGTAGTTCGACAGTAGGCAATGAGCAGTTCTTC	CASSSTVGNEQFF
NA	TRBV13	TRBD1	TRBJ1-2	TGTGCCAGCAGCTTGGGGACAGGGGACTATGGCTACACCTTC	CASSLGTGDYGYTF
NA	TRBV4-1	NA	TRBJ2-7	TGCGCCAGCAGCCAAGATGCTGGGGACGAGCAGTACTTC	CASSQDAGDEQYF
NA	TRBV29-1	TRBD1	TRBJ1-5	TGCAGCGTTGGGGACAGGGCGGATCAGCCCCAGCATTTT	CSVGDRADQPQHF
NA	TRBV5-1	NA	TRBJ1-5	TGCGCCAGCAGCTTGGAGGGGCCAAACAATAGCAATCAGCCCCAGCATTTT	CASSLEGPNNSNQPQHF
few	TRBV7-9	NA	TRBJ1-6	TGTGCCAGCAGGCCCGTGGCGGGAAACGGTTCACCCCTCCACTTT	CASRPVAGNGSPLHF
NA	TRBV25-1	NA	TRBJ2-7	TGTGCCAGCAGTGAGTACAACAGGGGAGGCTACGAGCAGTACTTC	CASSEYNRGGYEQYF
NA	TRBV6-5	NA	TRBJ2-1	TGTGCCAGCAGTTACCGGCAGGGGGGGTACAATGAGCAGTTCTTC	CASSYRQGGYNEQFF
medium-sized	TRBV19	TRBD2	TRBJ2-1	TGTGCCAGTAGTCCCTCTAGCGGTGCCCACAATGAGCAGTTCTTC	CASSPSSGAHNEQFF
medium-sized	TRBV27	TRBD1	TRBJ1-5	TGTGCCAGCAGTTTGGCAGGGGGGACCAATCAGCCCCAGCATTTT	CASSLAGGTNQPQHF
NA	TRBV6-6	NA	TRBJ2-7	TGTGCCAGCAGTTTCACGGGGGCATTTATCGAGCAGTACTTC	CASSFTGAFIEQYF
medium-sized	TRBV6-5	NA	TRBJ2-7	TGTGCCAGCAGTTACTGGGGGGCCGAGCAGTACTTC	CASSYWGAEQYF
NA	TRBV19	NA	TRBJ2-7	TGTGCCAGTAGTATTGTCCACCTCCGCTCCTACGAGCAGTACTTC	CASSIVHLRSYEQYF
NA	TRBV13	NA	TRBJ2-5	TGTGCCAGCAGCTTAGAGCAAGAGACCCAGTACTTC	CASSLEQETQYF
few	TRBV7-2	NA	TRBJ2-7	TGTGCCAGCAGCTTCGGCAGGGCCTACGAGCAGTACTTC	CASSFGRAYEQYF
NA	TRBV5-6	NA	TRBJ1-1	TGTGCCAGCAGCTTCGGGTTTGAAGCTTTCTTT	CASSFGFEAFF